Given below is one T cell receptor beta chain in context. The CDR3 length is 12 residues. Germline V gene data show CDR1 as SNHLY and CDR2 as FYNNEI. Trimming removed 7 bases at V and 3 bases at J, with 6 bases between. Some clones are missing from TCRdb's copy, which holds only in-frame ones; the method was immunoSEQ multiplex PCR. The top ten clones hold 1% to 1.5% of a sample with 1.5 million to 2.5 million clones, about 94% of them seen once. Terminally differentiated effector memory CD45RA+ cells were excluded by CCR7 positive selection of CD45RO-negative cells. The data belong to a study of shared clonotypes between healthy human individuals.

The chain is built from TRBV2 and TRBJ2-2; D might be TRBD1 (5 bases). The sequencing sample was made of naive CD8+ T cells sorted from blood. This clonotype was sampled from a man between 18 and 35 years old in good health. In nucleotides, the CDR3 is TGTGCCAGCACCAGGGACACCGGGGAGCTGTTTTTT. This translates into CASTRDTGELFF.